The clone carrying this T cell receptor beta chain was picked up many times. Antigen: not known. The data originate from a study of identical twins. Points from the study as a whole: Twin sharing of out-of-frame TCR alpha was underestimated by models in monozygotic pairs. While abundant cord blood beta clonotypes carried fewer insertions, memory repertoires showed no such pattern. The study reached conclusions through statistical analysis that was cross-sectional, not following the same donors.

From germline, CDR1 is MDHEN and CDR2 SYDVKM. The CDR3 runs 16 residues. V trimming: 2 bases; J trimming: 1 base; junction bases outside the gene matches: 3. A universal primer site was incorporated via template switching, and the cDNA contained unique molecular identifiers. TCRdb re-derived calls from the 5' RACE reads in MiXCR, one entry per CDR3 protein. The table lists roughly 490,000 distinct CDR3 sequences, 13% to 15% of them singletons. These data also featured in a second study, about yellow fever vaccine responses in identical twins.

The material sequenced was CD4+ T cells sorted from blood. The receptor was isolated from a woman between 18 and 29 years old in good health. The genes are TRBV28 and TRBJ2-2; the match to TRBD1 covers 8 bases. The CDR3 DNA reads TGTGCCAGCAGTTTAACCGGGACAGGGAACACCGGGGAGCTGTTTTTT. As protein: CASSLTGTGNTGELFF.